Each of the 12 T cell receptor beta chains below was sequenced from the same sample in a study of T-cell memory formation after mild COVID-19. Each CDR3 protein is one row after TCRdb ran MiXCR on the 5' RACE reads. This table has roughly 240,000 distinct CDR3 sequences, about a sixth appearing once. The sample taken for sequencing was PBMCs or a T cell subset sorted from them (not recorded which). These receptors originate from a man aged 18 to 30 who had mild COVID-19 (a few samples of this study predate the infection). Cell type and time point are not known.

The rearrangement links TRBV27 to TRBJ2-1; 8 nucleotides match TRBD2. The CDR3 spans 15 residues. The germline V gene has CDR1 MNHEY and CDR2 SMNVEV (reference sequence). J lost 1 base, V lost 3 bases, and 2 bases had no gene match. The chain's CDR3 is CASSFGGGSYNEQFF. As DNA, the CDR3 is TGTGCCAGCAGTTTTGGCGGGGGGTCCTACAATGAGCAGTTCTTC.

This clonotype was picked up a small number of times. The rearrangement joins TRBV6-2 or TRBV6-3 to TRBJ2-3; TRBD2 aligns across 8 bases. Germline CDR1 reads MNHEY; CDR2 reads SVGEGT. J gave up 3 bases and V 5 bases, and 13 bases lay outside the gene matches. The CDR3 has 17 amino acids. The CDR3 reads CASSHPSKRGPTDTQYF. The CDR3 region has the DNA TGTGCCAGCAGTCACCCTTCCAAGCGGGGGCCTACAGATACGCAGTATTTT.

V and J are TRBV7-9 and TRBJ1-1; D unclear. The germline CDR1 and CDR2 sequences are SEHNR and FQNEAQ (reference sequence). CDR3 length: 10 amino acids. Trimming pared 5 bases from V and 11 bases from J, leaving 9 bases between. For the CDR3, the DNA is TGTGCCAGCAGCCTAAATGGCGCTTTCTTT. Its protein product is CASSLNGAFF.

This clonotype has a handful of counts. V and J are TRBV2 and TRBJ2-5; TRBD2 agrees at 7 bases. CDR3 size: 16 residues. Per germline, CDR1 SNHLY and CDR2 FYNNEI. V gave up 1 base and J gave up 7 bases; unmatched junction bases: 12. CDR3 sequence: CASSEGTRDSSGTQYF. CDR3 nucleotide sequence: TGTGCCAGCAGTGAAGGGACTAGAGATTCGTCGGGGACCCAGTACTTC.

This rearrangement joins TRBV7-2 to TRBJ2-7; D remains unclear. The CDR3 covers 11 residues. Between the trimmed V and J ends, which lost 4 bases and 6 bases, there was a span of 7 bases. CDR1 is SGHTA and CDR2 is FQGNSA in the germline V gene. CDR3: CASSSAPEQYF. The CDR3 region has the DNA TGTGCCAGCAGCTCCGCGCCCGAGCAGTACTTC.

Only a few counts were recorded for this clonotype. The chain has TRBV12-3 or TRBV12-4 and TRBJ1-2; 7 bases fit TRBD1. The CDR3 extends over 14 amino acids. Trimming at V came to 4 bases and at J to 4 bases, leaving 6 bases not matched to a gene. DNA of the CDR3: TGTGCCAGCAGTTCAGTGACAGGGACCTATGGCTACACCTTC. Translation: CASSSVTGTYGYTF.

The rearrangement uses TRBV7-8 and TRBJ2-1; D is unresolved. Between the trimmed V and J ends, which lost 1 base and 15 bases, there was a span of 10 bases. Germline CDR1 is SGHVS and CDR2 is FQNEAQ. The CDR3 length is 11 residues. The CDR3 reads CASSLGVVGFF. CDR3 DNA: TGTGCCAGCAGCTTAGGGGTCGTGGGGTTCTTC.

In DNA, the CDR3 is TGTGCCAGCAGCCCCCGTATGAACACTGAAGCTTTCTTT. Protein: CASSPRMNTEAFF. The chain carries TRBV3-1 and TRBJ1-1; D remains unclear. Deletions cut 4 bases from V and 0 bases from J, with 6 bases between. Germline V gene lookup returns CDR1 LGHDT and CDR2 YNNKEL (reference sequence). This CDR3 comprises 13 residues.

This clonotype has just a few counts. The rearrangement joins TRBV7-6 to TRBJ2-2; perhaps TRBD1 as D (5 bases). The germline V gene has CDR1 SGHVS and CDR2 FNYEAQ. The CDR3 totals 15 residues. The V end was cut by 6 bases, the J end by 4 bases, with 15 bases between. CDR3: CASSPTVIITGELFF. CDR3 nucleotide sequence: TGTGCCAGCAGTCCGACAGTTATTATCACCGGGGAGCTGTTTTTT.

V gene TRBV28 combines with J gene TRBJ2-5; D may be TRBD1 or TRBD2 (6 bases each). V was cut by 6 bases and J by 2 bases, with 16 bases left in between. The CDR3 is 15 amino acids. The germline gives CDR1 MDHEN, CDR2 SYDVKM. CDR3: CASSNGGGLQETQYF. DNA of the CDR3: TGTGCCAGCAGCAATGGAGGGGGGCTTCAAGAGACCCAGTACTTC.

This clonotype has only a few counts. The CDR3 nucleotides are TGTGCCAGCAGGAAGCAGGGTGCTAGCAATCAGCCCCAGCATTTT. Translated: CASRKQGASNQPQHF. The genes are TRBV12-3 or TRBV12-4 and TRBJ1-5; a possible D gene is TRBD1 (5 bases). This CDR3 region has 15 residues. The V and J ends lost 6 bases and 0 bases respectively, with 12 bases between them.

In its sample, this clonotype was seen a few times. The chain uses TRBV7-2 and TRBJ1-1; 7 bases are a match to TRBD1. Germline V gene data show CDR1 as SGHTA and CDR2 as FQGNSA. This CDR3 contains 14 residues. Trimming removed 4 bases from V and 0 bases from J; junction bases left unmatched: 2. The CDR3 coding sequence is TGTGCCAGCAGCTGGGGGACAGTGAACACTGAAGCTTTCTTT. It yields the protein CASSWGTVNTEAFF.